The clone carrying this TCR beta chain was observed once. The antigen is unknown. The sample carries other DNA sequences with the same CDR3. Trimming removed 2 bases from V and 3 bases from J, with 5 bases in between. From germline, CDR1 is GTSNPN and CDR2 SVGIG (reference sequence). CDR3 length equals 11 residues. This record comes from a study of CD8+ T cells in alopecia areata. Findings and caveats of the study: Sharing of TCRs across patients appeared less clear than in mice, possibly for HLA-related reasons.

Sample treatment: oral pan-JAK inhibitor, 5-10 mg twice daily. Reverse transcribed after extraction, RNA yielded cDNA as the sequencing template. Profiling relied on immunoSEQ multiplex PCR, and the TCRdb table lists in-frame clones only, not all of them. The sample contains fewer than 110,000 clones, about nine tenths of which appear only once. Sequenced material: CD8+ T cells sorted from blood, taken around week 31, from a patient treated with tofacitinib. The chain recombines TRBV30 with TRBJ2-7; D not resolved. This clonotype originated in a human donor with alopecia areata. As DNA, the CDR3 is TGTGCCTGGAGTATAAGCTACGAGCAGTACTTC. It specifies CAWSISYEQYF.